The table lists the clone carrying this T cell receptor (beta chain) with many counts. The antigen is undetermined. Trimming shortened V by 3 bases and J by 4 bases, and 9 bases separated the two germline ends. Per the germline V gene, CDR1 is DFQATT and CDR2 is SNEGSKA (reference sequence). The CDR3 runs 12 residues. This entry comes from a study of response to subunit inactivated influenza vaccine. Notes on the study in general: Every seasonal influenza vaccination brings in few new T cells, the authors suggested.

Each CDR3 protein is one row after TCRdb ran MiXCR on the RT-PCR reads. The table lists around 790,000 distinct CDR3 sequences, approximately 21% of them singletons. The genes are TRBV20-1 and TRBJ1-1; a weak D match, TRBD1 (5 bases). The receptor comes from a man aged 45-60 years who received an inactivated influenza vaccine. This material consisted of PBMCs from blood, taken more than 4 days after vaccination. CDR3 amino acids: CSASRAATEAFF. The CDR3 region has the DNA TGCAGTGCTAGCAGGGCAGCCACTGAAGCTTTCTTT.